This T cell receptor (beta chain) was sequenced in a study of blood T cell repertoires in COVID-19. The overall study: T cells, B-cell-depleted T cells, or PBMCs supplied cDNA or gDNA.

The germline gives CDR1 MNHNY, CDR2 SVGAGI (reference sequence). V dropped 0 bases and J dropped 0 bases, with 11 bases sitting between them. The CDR3 spans 16 residues. Under the authors' procedure: By means of reference gene primer amplification, nucleated cell counts were estimated. Some clones are missing from TCRdb's copy, which holds only in-frame ones; the method was immunoSEQ multiplex PCR. That table is the source of V, J and clone size, and D and trimming were worked out from the DNA. The data contain around 270,000 clones, around 89% of them singletons. Sequences were obtained from peripheral blood. This clonotype originated in a man between 40 and 49 years old with acute or convalescent COVID-19. The chain couples TRBV6-6 to TRBJ1-2; the D gene is possibly TRBD1 (6 bases). Here the CDR3 DNA reads TGTGCCAGCAGTTACTCCCGGGACACAGCTAACTATGGCTACACCTTC. Translating it yields CASSYSRDTANYGYTF.